This TCR beta chain was found in a study of shared clonotypes between healthy human individuals. The V gene lost 5 bases and the J gene lost 8 bases, with 6 bases spanning the gap. CDR1 GTSNPN and CDR2 SVGIG come from the germline V gene (reference sequence). The CDR3 is made up of 10 amino acids. Naivety among CD8 cells was defined by CD45RO negativity and positive CCR7 selection, thereby excluding terminally differentiated effector memory CD45RA+ cells. It was across several immunoSEQ plates that each subset's genomic DNA was evenly split. In replicate PCRs of sorted subsets, approximately 190 ng DNA, some 28,000 T cell genomes, was used. Method: immunoSEQ multiplex PCR; TCRdb's copy keeps in-frame clones and lacks some. The data hold 1.5 million to 2.5 million clones, with about 95% observed a single time.

Input material: naive CD8+ T cells sorted from blood. The source of this sequence is a man aged 18 to 30 in good health. The chain employs TRBV30 and TRBJ1-4, with no clear D. CDR3 DNA: TGTGCCTGGGAAGGAGAAAAACTGTTTTTT. As protein: CAWEGEKLFF.